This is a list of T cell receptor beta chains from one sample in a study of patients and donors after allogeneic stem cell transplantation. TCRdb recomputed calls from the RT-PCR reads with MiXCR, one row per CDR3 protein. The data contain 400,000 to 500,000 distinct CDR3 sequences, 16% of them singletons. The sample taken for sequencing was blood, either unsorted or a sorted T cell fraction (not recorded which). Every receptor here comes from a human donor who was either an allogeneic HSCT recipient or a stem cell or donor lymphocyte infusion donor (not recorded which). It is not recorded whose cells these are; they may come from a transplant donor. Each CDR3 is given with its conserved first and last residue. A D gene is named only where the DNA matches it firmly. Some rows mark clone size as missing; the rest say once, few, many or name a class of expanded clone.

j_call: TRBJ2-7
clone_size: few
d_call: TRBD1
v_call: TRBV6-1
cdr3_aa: CASTRQGGEQYF
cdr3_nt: TGTGCCAGCACCAGACAGGGCGGCGAGCAGTACTTC

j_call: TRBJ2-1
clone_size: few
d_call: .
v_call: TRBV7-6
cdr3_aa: CASSSGIQSTYNEQFF
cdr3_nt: TGTGCCAGCAGCTCGGGGATACAGTCTACGTACAATGAGCAGTTCTTC

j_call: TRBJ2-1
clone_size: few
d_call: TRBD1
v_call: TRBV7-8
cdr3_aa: CASSERTGGNYNEQFF
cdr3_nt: TGTGCCAGCAGCGAAAGGACAGGGGGCAACTACAATGAGCAGTTCTTC

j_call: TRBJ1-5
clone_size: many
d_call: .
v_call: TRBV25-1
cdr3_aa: CASSATQGRGPQHF
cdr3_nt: TGTGCCAGCAGTGCAACCCAGGGGCGAGGGCCCCAGCATTTT

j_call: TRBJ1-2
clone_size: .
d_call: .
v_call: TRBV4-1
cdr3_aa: CASSQYRGAGNYGYTF
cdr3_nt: TGCGCCAGCAGCCAATATAGAGGGGCAGGGAACTATGGCTACACCTTC

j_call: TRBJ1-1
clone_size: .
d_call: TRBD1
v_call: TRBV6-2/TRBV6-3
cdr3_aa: CASSYRTGRIMNTEAFF
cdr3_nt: TGTGCCAGCAGTTACAGGACAGGGAGAATTATGAACACTGAAGCTTTCTTT

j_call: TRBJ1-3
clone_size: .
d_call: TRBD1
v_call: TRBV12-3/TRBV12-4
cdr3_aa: CASSLHAGRGQGNTIYF
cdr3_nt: TGTGCCAGCAGTTTACATGCTGGAAGGGGGCAGGGAAACACCATATATTTT

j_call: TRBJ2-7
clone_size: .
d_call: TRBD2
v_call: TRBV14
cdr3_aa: CASSHLPGLAGGKITYEQYF
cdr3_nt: TGTGCCAGCAGTCATCTACCGGGACTAGCGGGGGGAAAAATCACCTACGAGCAGTACTTC

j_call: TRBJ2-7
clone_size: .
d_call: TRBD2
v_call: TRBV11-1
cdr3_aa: CASGARGGVEQYF
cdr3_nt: TGTGCCAGCGGCGCACGGGGGGGCGTCGAGCAGTACTTC

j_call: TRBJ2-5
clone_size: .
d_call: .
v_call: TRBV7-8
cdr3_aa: CASSTRTPKETQYF
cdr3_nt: TGTGCCAGCAGCACACGGACTCCTAAAGAGACCCAGTACTTC

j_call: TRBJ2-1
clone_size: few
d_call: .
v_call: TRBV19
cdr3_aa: CASRDYYNEQFF
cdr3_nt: TGTGCCAGTAGAGATTATTACAATGAGCAGTTCTTC

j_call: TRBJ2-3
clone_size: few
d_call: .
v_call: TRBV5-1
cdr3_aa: CASSLGLAIDTQYF
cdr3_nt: TGCGCCAGCAGCTTGGGGCTAGCGATAGATACGCAGTATTTT

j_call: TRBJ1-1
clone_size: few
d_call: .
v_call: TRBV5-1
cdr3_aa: CASSRPGQHTEAFF
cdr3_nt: TGCGCCAGCTCTAGGCCCGGACAGCACACTGAAGCTTTCTTT

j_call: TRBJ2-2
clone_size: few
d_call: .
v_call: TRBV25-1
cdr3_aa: CASSVGGGSNTGELFF
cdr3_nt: TGTGCCAGCAGTGTGGGGGGGGGCTCGAACACCGGGGAGCTGTTTTTT

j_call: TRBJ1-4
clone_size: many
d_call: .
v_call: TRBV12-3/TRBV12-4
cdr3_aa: CASSLRRTEKLFF
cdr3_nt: TGTGCCAGCAGTTTACGTCGGACTGAAAAACTGTTTTTT